These 17 T cell receptor beta chains were all obtained from the same sample, sequenced in a study of blood T cell repertoires in COVID-19. Profiled with immunoSEQ multiplex PCR; TCRdb holds only in-frame clones, not every one. The sample has approximately 460,000 clones, 89% seen once; the top ten hold about 0.91%. Sequencing used peripheral blood. Every receptor here comes from a man aged 18-30 years with COVID-19, enrolled during active disease.

The chain employs TRBV19 and TRBJ1-1; 10 bases match TRBD1. CDR1 is LNHDA, CDR2 SQIVND, per germline (reference sequence). The J segment lost 3 bases and the V segment lost 3 bases, leaving 4 bases of the junction unmatched. The CDR3 has 15 residues. CDR3 DNA: TGTGCCAGTAGTATGGGGGACAGGGGTGACACTGAAGCTTTCTTT. It yields the protein CASSMGDRGDTEAFF.

This clone was seen just once. The gene calls are TRBV27 and TRBJ1-4; D might be TRBD1 (6 bases). The CDR3 length is 15 residues. V lost 6 bases to trimming and J lost 8 bases, with 19 bases between them. Germline V gene sequence: CDR1 MNHEY, CDR2 SMNVEV (reference sequence). CDR3 in amino acids: CASSLINRVGEKLFF. Here the CDR3 DNA reads TGTGCCAGCAGCCTAATCAACAGGGTAGGAGAAAAACTGTTTTTT.

V usage is TRBV3-1 (or the pseudogene TRBV3-2) and J usage is TRBJ2-1, with 10 positions matching TRBD1. CDR3 length: 16 amino acids. CDR1 and CDR2 (germline): LGHDT, YNNKEL (reference sequence). V lost 3 bases and J lost 7; bases outside the gene matches: 9. The CDR3, as DNA: TGTGCCAGCAGCCATACCGGGACAGGGGTAGCGAATGAGCAGTTCTTC. Protein product: CASSHTGTGVANEQFF.

The genes are TRBV15 and TRBJ2-7; no firm D call. Germline V gives CDR1 LNHNV, CDR2 YYDKDF (reference sequence). CDR3 length: 13 residues. The V end was cut by 3 bases, the J end by 6 bases, with 12 bases between. The CDR3 loop is CATSSPRQSEQYF. In DNA, the CDR3 is TGTGCCACCAGCAGCCCGCGGCAGAGCGAGCAGTACTTC.

About this clone itself: Its ends do not fully match the called genes, so a read error is possible. The V and J genes are TRBV4-1 and TRBJ2-3; D perhaps matches TRBD2 (5 bases). The germline V gene encodes CDR1 MGHRA and CDR2 YSYEKL. The CDR3 extends over 15 amino acids. The CDR3: CASSLREGSTDTQYF. The DNA of the CDR3 is TGCGCCAGCAGCCTTCGGGAAGGTAGCACCGATACGCAGTATTTT.

The chain couples TRBV12-3 or TRBV12-4 to TRBJ1-1, with D unresolved. This CDR3 spans 11 amino acids. The V and J ends lost 9 bases and 2 bases respectively, with 7 bases between them. The DNA of the CDR3 is TGTGCCAGTGCGCAAAACACTGAAGCTTTCTTT. This translates into CASAQNTEAFF.

The gene calls are TRBV4-1 and TRBJ1-6, with D maybe TRBD1 (6 bases). This CDR3 contains 13 residues. Germline lookup yields CDR1 MGHRA and CDR2 YSYEKL. V was clipped by 5 bases and J by 9 bases, with 11 bases between them. The CDR3 region has the DNA TGCGCCAGCAGCTCCAGGGGTTCTTCACCCCTCCACTTT. It yields the protein CASSSRGSSPLHF.

The chain uses TRBV20-1 and TRBJ2-5; D is unclear. Germline CDR1 DFQATT, CDR2 SNEGSKA (reference sequence). The length of the CDR3 is 11 residues. V was cut by 3 bases and J by 5 bases, with 7 bases left in between. CDR3 amino acids: CSASVRETQYF. The CDR3 nucleotides are TGCAGTGCTAGCGTGCGGGAGACCCAGTACTTC.

The rearrangement joins TRBV12-5 to TRBJ2-1; TRBD2 aligns across 12 bases. The CDR3 sequence is 15 residues long. CDR1 is LGHNT, CDR2 FRNRAP, per germline. V lost 8 bases, J lost 7 bases, and 9 bases stayed unmatched. CDR3 sequence (DNA): TGTGCTAGTTCGGCTAGCGGGGGGGCCCAGAATGAGCAGTTCTTC. This translates into CASSASGGAQNEQFF.

This chain connects TRBV18 to TRBJ1-1; the D is unclear. The V end lost 5 bases, the J end lost 1 base, and 8 bases lay between the germline ends. CDR3 length: 13 residues. Germline loops: CDR1 KGHSH, CDR2 LQKENI. The CDR3 DNA sequence: TGTGCCAGCTCAACGGGTGCGAACACTGAAGCTTTCTTT. This codes for CASSTGANTEAFF.

The rearrangement joins TRBV2 to TRBJ2-4; 8 bases align to TRBD1. The CDR3 is 14 residues long. Per the germline V gene, CDR1 is SNHLY and CDR2 is FYNNEI. The trim removed 7 bases at V and 8 bases at J, leaving 10 bases unmatched. This CDR3 reads CASNREGTGDIQYF. The CDR3 DNA is TGTGCCAGCAATAGAGAGGGGACAGGCGACATTCAGTACTTC.

The rearrangement joins TRBV2 to TRBJ1-2; 8 bases are shared with TRBD1. CDR1 and CDR2 from the germline V gene are SNHLY and FYNNEI. J lost 0 bases, V lost 6 bases, and 6 bases had no gene match. This CDR3 region has 15 residues. This CDR3 is CASRPRTGSNYGYTF. DNA for the CDR3: TGTGCCAGCAGGCCCAGGACAGGGTCTAACTATGGCTACACCTTC.

This clone was observed once. V and J are TRBV30 and TRBJ2-7, with D maybe TRBD1 (6 bases). The CDR3 consists of 15 residues. The V end lost 3 bases, the J end lost 6 bases, and 21 bases lay between the germline ends. Per germline, CDR1 GTSNPN and CDR2 SVGIG (reference sequence). In DNA form, the CDR3 reads TGTGCCTGGAGCACATCGACAGGCTTTAAGCGCGAGCAGTACTTC. Translation gives CAWSTSTGFKREQYF.

The J gene is TRBJ2-5, the V gene TRBV5-1, with TRBD2 identical over 11 bases. V lost 0 bases, J lost 5 bases, and 9 bases stayed unmatched. Germline values: CDR1 SGHRS, CDR2 YFSETQ. The CDR3 spans 17 residues. In DNA form, the CDR3 reads TGCGCCAGCAGCTTGGCCGTGGTGACTAGCGGGACGGAGACCCAGTACTTC. Its protein product is CASSLAVVTSGTETQYF.

This clone has just one count. The chain is built from TRBV29-1 and TRBJ2-7; no reliable D call. The CDR3 is 13 amino acids. From germline, CDR1 is SQVTM and CDR2 ANQGSEA. Trimming removed 5 bases at V and 2 bases at J, with 13 bases between. The CDR3 nucleotides are TGCAGCGTTTCCCAAGTGGCGGCCTACGAGCAGTACTTC. It translates to CSVSQVAAYEQYF.

The chain carries TRBV7-9 and TRBJ1-1, with 8 nucleotides matching TRBD1. The length of the CDR3 is 15 residues. Germline assignment: CDR1 SEHNR and CDR2 FQNEAQ (reference sequence). J gave up 0 bases and V 5 bases, and 5 bases lay outside the gene matches. Here the CDR3 reads CASSVRQGMNTEAFF. Written as DNA, the CDR3 is TGTGCCAGCAGCGTAAGACAGGGGATGAACACTGAAGCTTTCTTT.

The gene calls are TRBV18 and TRBJ2-2, with unresolved D. The CDR3 is 15 residues long. Trimming pared 6 bases from V and 1 base from J, leaving 12 bases between. CDR1 and CDR2 (germline): KGHSH, LQKENI. The CDR3 sequence: CASSSVTLNTGELFF. CDR3 DNA: TGTGCCAGCTCGTCAGTGACACTGAACACCGGGGAGCTGTTTTTT.